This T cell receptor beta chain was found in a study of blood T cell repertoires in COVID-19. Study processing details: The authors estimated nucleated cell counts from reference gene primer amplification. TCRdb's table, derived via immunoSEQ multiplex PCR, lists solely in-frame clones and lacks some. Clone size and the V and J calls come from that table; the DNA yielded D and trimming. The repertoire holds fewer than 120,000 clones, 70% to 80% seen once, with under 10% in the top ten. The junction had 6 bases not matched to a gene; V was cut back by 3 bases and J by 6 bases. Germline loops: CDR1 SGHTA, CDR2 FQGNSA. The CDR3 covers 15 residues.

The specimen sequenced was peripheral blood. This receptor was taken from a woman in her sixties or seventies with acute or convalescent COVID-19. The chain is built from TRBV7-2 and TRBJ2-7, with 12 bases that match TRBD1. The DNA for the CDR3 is TGTGCCAGCAGCTTCCCCCGGGACAGGGGGCGCGAGCAGTACTTC. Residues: CASSFPRDRGREQYF.